The 17 T cell receptor beta chains below were found in one sample sequenced in a study of cytomegalovirus exposure and HLA in healthy donors. The primer mix had 60 Vbeta and 13 Jbeta primers. Profiling relied on immunoSEQ multiplex PCR, and the TCRdb table lists in-frame clones only, not all of them. The sample has around 90,000 clones; about four fifths are singletons. The sample consisted of PBMCs. All receptors derive from a woman aged 40 to 50 in good health and CMV-seronegative.

The rearrangement joins TRBV7-2 to TRBJ2-7, with 13 bases identical to TRBD2. The trim removed 1 base at V and 2 bases at J, leaving 8 bases unmatched. Germline V gene lookup returns CDR1 SGHTA and CDR2 FQGNSA. The CDR3 runs 18 residues. Here the CDR3 reads CASSLGRLAGGRPYEQYF. CDR3 DNA sequence: TGTGCCAGCAGCTTAGGGCGACTAGCGGGAGGCCGCCCCTACGAGCAGTACTTC.

The V call is TRBV28, the J call TRBJ1-2, with 7 bases fitting TRBD1. Germline values: CDR1 MDHEN, CDR2 SYDVKM. This CDR3 comprises 16 residues. V was clipped by 3 bases and J by 0 bases; unmatched bases: 7. The CDR3 spells CASSFGDSVANYGYTF. The CDR3 DNA reads as TGTGCCAGCAGTTTCGGGGACAGCGTAGCTAACTATGGCTACACCTTC.

This clone was observed a single time. This chain uses TRBV14 with TRBJ1-4, with 9 bases matching TRBD1. Germline CDR1 and CDR2: SGHDN and FVKESK. The length of the CDR3 is 16 residues. Trimming cost V 4 bases and J 3 bases; bases outside gene matches: 6. The CDR3 loop is CASSLPGQGPNEKLFF. In DNA form, the CDR3 reads TGTGCCAGCAGCCTACCGGGACAGGGCCCTAATGAAAAACTGTTTTTT.

This rearrangement joins TRBV5-1 to TRBJ2-3; 8 nucleotides agree with TRBD2. The germline gives CDR1 SGHRS, CDR2 YFSETQ. Trimming cost V 0 bases and J 4 bases; bases outside gene matches: 10. This CDR3 is built from 17 residues. The CDR3 bases are TGCGCCAGCAGCTTGGGAGGAGTAGCGGGACTTTCAGATACGCAGTATTTT. Its translation is CASSLGGVAGLSDTQYF. Full variable domain (remainder filled in from reference TRBV5-1 and TRBJ2-3): KAGVTQTPRYLIKTRGQQVTLSCSPISGHRSVSWYQQTPGQGLQFLFEYFSETQRNKGNFPGRFSGRQFSNSRSEMNVSTLELGDSALYLCASSLGGVAGLSDTQYFGPGTRLTVL.

This sequence joins TRBV25-1 and TRBJ1-2; D ambiguous. V was cut by 1 base and J by 6 bases, with 18 bases left in between. The CDR3 has 16 residues. The germline gives CDR1 MGHDK, CDR2 SYGVNS. The CDR3 coding sequence is TGTGCCAGCAGTGAATTTGGTATGGACTCGGTTGATGGCTACACCTTC. Its protein is CASSEFGMDSVDGYTF.

Concerning this clone itself: This specimen includes other DNA sequences encoding the same CDR3. The gene calls are TRBV9 and TRBJ2-3; perhaps TRBD2 as D (6 bases). This CDR3 comprises 15 residues. Looked up from germline, CDR1 is SGDLS and CDR2 is YYNGEE. The ends were cut back, 1 base at V and 2 bases at J, with 11 bases in the middle. The CDR3 spells CASSVWDSYTDTQYF. CDR3 in DNA: TGTGCCAGCAGCGTATGGGACTCCTACACAGATACGCAGTATTTT.

The rearrangement links TRBV10-2 to TRBJ1-2; possibly TRBD1 for D (5 bases). The CDR3 totals 14 residues. V shed 8 bases and J shed 1 base, with 14 bases lying between them. The germline V gene has CDR1 WSHSY and CDR2 SAAADI. CDR3 region: CASLPGGGNYGYTF. The CDR3 bases are TGCGCCAGCCTCCCGGGGGGAGGTAACTATGGCTACACCTTC.

The J gene is TRBJ2-2, the V gene TRBV5-1; D is undetermined. The V end lost 1 base, the J end lost 4 bases, and 11 bases lay between the germline ends. Germline assignment: CDR1 SGHRS and CDR2 YFSETQ. CDR3 size: 15 residues. This CDR3 reads CASSLLGSSTGELFF. CDR3 nucleotides: TGCGCCAGCAGCTTGCTGGGTAGCAGCACCGGGGAGCTGTTTTTT.

The V call is TRBV6-5, the J call TRBJ1-1, with 7 bases lining up with TRBD1. With 5 bases clipped from V and 5 bases from J, the junction kept 11 bases outside the gene matches. The CDR3 has 15 residues. The germline V gene has CDR1 MNHEY and CDR2 SVGAGI. The CDR3 reads CASSIQRGRTTEAFF. Here the CDR3 DNA reads TGTGCCAGCAGTATCCAGAGGGGGCGGACAACTGAAGCTTTCTTT.

The chain couples TRBV2 to TRBJ2-7; D is unclear. V lost 4 bases and J 5 bases, leaving 18 bases between the germline ends. CDR1 and CDR2 from the germline V gene are SNHLY and FYNNEI. The CDR3 spans 15 residues. The CDR3 reads CASSGKAGRYNEQYF. DNA for the CDR3: TGTGCCAGCAGTGGAAAGGCAGGTAGATACAACGAGCAGTACTTC.

The chain uses TRBV5-6 and TRBJ2-5; the match to TRBD2 covers 7 bases. The CDR3 sequence is 15 residues long. CDR1 and CDR2 (germline): SGHDT, YYEEEE. V trimming: 0 bases; J trimming: 5 bases; junction bases outside the gene matches: 7. The CDR3 sequence: CASSLEVTSHETQYF. The CDR3 DNA is TGTGCCAGCAGCTTGGAAGTGACTAGCCACGAGACCCAGTACTTC.

The V call is TRBV29-1, the J call TRBJ2-7; D is perhaps TRBD1 (6 bases). CDR1 and CDR2 from the germline V gene are SQVTM and ANQGSEA. With 8 bases removed from V and 5 bases from J, the gap between germline ends came to 13 bases. The CDR3 contains 11 residues. The CDR3 loop reads CSTKQGHEQYF. CDR3 DNA sequence: TGCAGCACTAAACAGGGCCACGAGCAGTACTTC.

The chain has TRBV6-1 and TRBJ1-1; D remains unclear. V dropped 6 bases and J dropped 3 bases, with 8 bases sitting between them. The CDR3 runs to 12 residues. CDR1 and CDR2 from the germline V gene are MNHNS and SASEGT. The CDR3 region is CASRAGYTEAFF. CDR3 DNA: TGTGCCAGCAGGGCAGGTTACACTGAAGCTTTCTTT.

The V gene is TRBV18, the J gene TRBJ2-3, with 11 bases that match TRBD2. Trimming at V came to 2 bases and at J to 0 bases, leaving 7 bases not matched to a gene. The CDR3 totals 18 residues. Per the germline V gene, CDR1 is KGHSH and CDR2 is LQKENI. The CDR3 region has the DNA TGTGCCAGCTCACCAAGTCGACTAGCGGGATTAAGCACAGATACGCAGTATTTT. Encoded protein: CASSPSRLAGLSTDTQYF. Combining the CDR3 with reference TRBV18 and TRBJ2-3 gives the whole variable domain NAGVMQNPRHLVRRRGQEARLRCSPMKGHSHVYWYRQLPEEGLKFMVYLQKENIIDESGMPKERFSAEFPKEGPSILRIQQVVRGDSAAYFCASSPSRLAGLSTDTQYFGPGTRLTVL.

The table lists this clone with a few counts. This chain joins TRBV5-6 and TRBJ2-2, with TRBD1 matching 7 bases. CDR3 size: 14 residues. Germline V gene sequence: CDR1 SGHDT, CDR2 YYEEEE. J lost 6 bases, V lost 4 bases, and 6 bases had no gene match. The chain's CDR3 is CASSGTALAGELFF. The CDR3 bases are TGTGCCAGCAGCGGGACAGCGCTTGCCGGGGAGCTGTTTTTT.

V usage is TRBV27 and J usage is TRBJ1-1; TRBD1 aligns across 8 bases. Germline V CDR1 and CDR2: MNHEY, SMNVEV (reference sequence). The CDR3 runs to 15 residues. J was trimmed by 0 bases and V by 6 bases; bases with no gene match: 6. CDR3 amino acids: CASRVTGVLNTEAFF. The CDR3 coding sequence is TGTGCCAGCAGGGTGACAGGGGTTTTGAACACTGAAGCTTTCTTT.

This clone was detected a few times. The V call is TRBV4-3, the J call TRBJ2-1, with 9 bases identical to TRBD1. Germline CDR1 is LGHNA and CDR2 is YSLEER. The CDR3 covers 16 residues. J lost 6 bases, V lost 0 bases, and 6 bases had no gene match. The CDR3 is CASSQDGQGFSNEQFF. The CDR3 region has the DNA TGCGCCAGCAGCCAAGATGGACAGGGGTTTTCCAATGAGCAGTTCTTC.